This is a list of T cell receptor beta chains from one sample in a study of Ad26.COV2.S vaccination and SARS-CoV-2 variants. Sequencing was performed with immunoSEQ multiplex PCR; in TCRdb, only in-frame clones are kept and a portion is missing. The table has about 400,000 clones, roughly 80% seen once. Sequencing used peripheral blood, obtained in a trial of Ad26.COV2.S vaccine versus placebo. The receptors were gathered from a person between 18 and 60 years old who received the Ad26.COV2.S COVID-19 vaccine or a placebo. Each CDR3 is given with its conserved first and last residue. A D gene is named only where the DNA matches it firmly. Size values are once, few and many counts, or a class for expanded clones, and some rows have none.

J gene | D gene | V gene | clone size | CDR3 DNA | CDR3 protein
TRBJ1-2 | . | TRBV29-1 | . | TGCAGCGTTGTCGGGTCCTCTAACTATGGCTACACCTTC | CSVVGSSNYGYTF
TRBJ2-5 | . | TRBV18 | . | TGTGCCAGCTCCGCACAAAAGTCCTTGTCAGAGACCCAGTACTTC | CASSAQKSLSETQYF
TRBJ2-1 | TRBD2 | TRBV4-1 | . | TGCGCCAGCAGCCAAGTGGATCTCGGGCTAGCGGGCTACAATGAGCAGTTCTTC | CASSQVDLGLAGYNEQFF
TRBJ1-2 | TRBD1 | TRBV4-3 | . | TGCGCTTCGCGCGGGACAGGGACGGGTGGCTACACCTTC | CASRGTGTGGYTF
TRBJ2-1 | TRBD1 | TRBV5-4 | many | TGTGCCAGCAGGCGTGACAGGGTCCTTGGGTACAATGAGCAGTTCTTC | CASRRDRVLGYNEQFF
TRBJ2-7 | . | TRBV25-1 | few | TGTGCCAGCAGTGAAGAGGTAGGGTTCCGCGAGCAGTACTTC | CASSEEVGFREQYF
TRBJ1-4 | TRBD1 | TRBV7-9 | . | TGTGCCAGCAGCAGAGGGGCAGGGGGCGGACGCAGTGAAAAACTGTTTTTT | CASSRGAGGGRSEKLFF
TRBJ1-4 | TRBD1 | TRBV18 | . | TGTGCCAGCTCACCCATTGAGGACAGGGGGGATAATGAAAAACTGTTTTTT | CASSPIEDRGDNEKLFF
TRBJ2-1 | . | TRBV7-6 | . | TGTGCCAGCAGCTTCGCCGCGACCACCTACAATGAGCAGTTCTTC | CASSFAATTYNEQFF
TRBJ1-1 | TRBD1 | TRBV30 | . | TGTGCCTGGAGTTGGACAGGGGGCATGAACACTGAAGCTTTCTTT | CAWSWTGGMNTEAFF
TRBJ1-2 | . | TRBV2 | . | TGTGCCAGTACAGGGAACTATGGCTACACCTTC | CASTGNYGYTF
TRBJ2-1 | . | TRBV30 | . | TGTGCCTGGAGGACTAGGCGGGGTGAGCAGTTCTTC | CAWRTRRGEQFF
TRBJ1-1 | TRBD1 | TRBV29-1 | . | TGCAGCGTTGACGCTGGACAGGTGGGGAACACTGAAGCTTTCTTT | CSVDAGQVGNTEAFF
TRBJ2-7 | . | TRBV18 | once | TGTGCCAGCTCACCAACAGCAGGGCTAGCCTCCGAGCAGTACTTC | CASSPTAGLASEQYF
TRBJ2-5 | . | TRBV9 | . | TGTGCCAGCAGCGTCCGTCCGGGCAGGGCGGAGACCCAGTACTTC | CASSVRPGRAETQYF
TRBJ1-1 | . | TRBV7-2 | . | TGTGCCAGCAGCTTAGGGTATAGGCTCGCTGCTTTCTTT | CASSLGYRLAAFF
TRBJ2-3 | TRBD2 | TRBV7-9 | . | TGTGCCAGCAGCTTGGGACTAGCGGGATCGGATACGCAGTATTTT | CASSLGLAGSDTQYF
TRBJ2-2 | . | TRBV11-2 | . | TGTGCCAGCAGCTTAGTGCGCGCCGGGGAGCTGTTTTTT | CASSLVRAGELFF
TRBJ2-5 | . | TRBV6-5 | . | TGTGCCAGCAGGGACTCAAGAGAGACCCAGTACTTC | CASRDSRETQYF
TRBJ2-5 | . | TRBV4-2 | . | TGTGCCAGCAGCCAAGTTGGCGGGGTAGAGACCCAGTACTTC | CASSQVGGVETQYF
TRBJ2-3 | . | TRBV7-6 | . | TGTGCCAGCTCCCGAAACACAGATACGCAGTATTTT | CASSRNTDTQYF
TRBJ2-3 | . | TRBV7-9 | once | TGTGCCAGCAGCTTAGATCCAAGCTACACAGATACGCAGTATTTT | CASSLDPSYTDTQYF
TRBJ1-5 | . | TRBV27 | few | TGTGCCAGCAGTTTCCTAGGCGGGGATAGCAATCAGCCCCAGCATTTT | CASSFLGGDSNQPQHF
TRBJ2-7 | . | TRBV29-1 | . | TGCAGCGTTTTGCGTGGGCTAAACTACGAGCAGTACTTC | CSVLRGLNYEQYF
TRBJ2-7 | . | TRBV2 | few | TGTGCCAGCCGCCGGGGTGACGGGCAGTACTTC | CASRRGDGQYF
TRBJ2-2 | . | TRBV14 | . | TGTGCCAGCGCCTGGGCTAACACCGGGGAGCTGTTTTTT | CASAWANTGELFF
TRBJ2-1 | TRBD1 | TRBV6-5 | . | TGTGCCAGTGGGACAGGGGATGATGAGCAGTTCTTC | CASGTGDDEQFF
TRBJ1-3 | . | TRBV4-3 | . | TGCGCCAGCAGCCAGGGCCCCCAAGAAGCCGTCGGAAACACCATATATTTT | CASSQGPQEAVGNTIYF
TRBJ2-7 | . | TRBV1 | few | TGCACCAGCAGCCTGTTTTACCCGCTAGCGGGGGGCCTACAGTACTTC | CTSSLFYPLAGGLQYF
TRBJ2-5 | . | TRBV7-2 | . | TGTGCCAGCAGCTTCCAAGGGGACGGGGGGACCCAGTACTTC | CASSFQGDGGTQYF
TRBJ2-3 | TRBD2 | TRBV7-9 | . | TGTGCCAGCAGCTTAAGCGTTCAAGCGGGAGCAGATACGCAGTATTTT | CASSLSVQAGADTQYF
TRBJ2-7 | . | TRBV27 | . | TGTGCCAACCCCAGGGGCGAGCAGTACTTC | CANPRGEQYF
TRBJ2-2 | TRBD1 | TRBV6-5 | few | TGTGCCAGCTGGCCAGGGGGCAGGACCGGGGAGCTGTTTTTT | CASWPGGRTGELFF
TRBJ2-3 | TRBD2 | TRBV5-1 | . | TGCGCCAGCAGCTTGGGACTAGCGGGAGATACGCAGTATTTT | CASSLGLAGDTQYF
TRBJ1-2 | TRBD1 | TRBV7-9 | once | TGTGCCAGCAGCTTCGGACAGGGAAACTATGGCTACACCTTC | CASSFGQGNYGYTF
TRBJ1-1 | TRBD1 | TRBV11-2 | . | TGTGCCAGCAGCACCGGACAGGGCAACACTGAAGCTTTCTTT | CASSTGQGNTEAFF
TRBJ1-2 | . | TRBV19 | . | TGTGCCAGTATCGACAGGAACTATGGCTACACCTTC | CASIDRNYGYTF
TRBJ1-2 | . | TRBV7-2 | . | TGTGCCAGCAGCAGAAGAGCGGACTATGGCTACACCTTC | CASSRRADYGYTF
TRBJ2-3 | . | TRBV7-7 | . | TGTGCCAGCAGCTCCGGGGACTCAAATACGCAGTATTTT | CASSSGDSNTQYF
TRBJ2-5 | TRBD1 | TRBV27 | . | TGTGCCAGCAGCGAGACCGCAGGACAGGGAGAGGAGACCCAGTACTTC | CASSETAGQGEETQYF
TRBJ2-2 | . | TRBV6-5 | few | TGTGCCAGCAGTTCCTCTAGCGCCCCGAACACCGGGGAGCTGTTTTTT | CASSSSSAPNTGELFF
TRBJ2-5 | . | TRBV19 | . | TGTGCCAGTACCCCCTCCTTAGTGGGACGGGCACTAGAGACCCAGTACTTC | CASTPSLVGRALETQYF
TRBJ1-1 | . | TRBV7-3 | once | TGTGCCAGCAGCTTAAGTCCAGGGGCGAACACTGAAGCTTTCTTT | CASSLSPGANTEAFF
TRBJ2-3 | . | TRBV11-2 | . | TGTGCCAGCAGCTTAGCATACGCCCTGGGGCCCACAGATACGCAGTATTTT | CASSLAYALGPTDTQYF
TRBJ1-2 | . | TRBV24-1 | . | TGTGCCACCAGTGCCGGGCAATATGGCTACACCTTC | CATSAGQYGYTF
TRBJ1-1 | . | TRBV18 | . | TGTGCCAGCTCACCTACAGGCGATGAAGCTTTCTTT | CASSPTGDEAFF
TRBJ2-3 | . | TRBV4-1 | . | TGCGCCAGCAGCCAAGTAGCCACTAGCACAGATACGCAGTATTTT | CASSQVATSTDTQYF
TRBJ1-2 | . | TRBV5-1 | . | TGCGCCAGCAGCTTGGGATACAACAGGGATGGCTACACCTTC | CASSLGYNRDGYTF
TRBJ1-3 | . | TRBV29-1 | . | TGCAGCGTCGAAACTGGAAACACCATATATTTT | CSVETGNTIYF
TRBJ1-5 | . | TRBV24-1 | . | TGTGCCACCTCGGGAGAACGGGGCAATCAGCCCCAGCATTTT | CATSGERGNQPQHF
TRBJ2-7 | . | TRBV4-1 | . | TGCGCCAGCAGCCCGAATTTTTTGGGAACTGGGGAGCAGTACTTC | CASSPNFLGTGEQYF
TRBJ2-6 | . | TRBV4-2 | . | TGTGCCAGCAGCCAAGACTTATACAGGGCTGGGGCCAACGTCCTGACTTTC | CASSQDLYRAGANVLTF
TRBJ2-3 | . | TRBV11-1 | . | TGTGCCAGCAGCTTAAAGGGGGGCTTAAGCACAGATACGCAGTATTTT | CASSLKGGLSTDTQYF
TRBJ2-3 | TRBD2 | TRBV29-1 | . | TGCAGCGTTGCGGGCGGGAGAGTGAGTACAGATACGCAGTATTTT | CSVAGGRVSTDTQYF
TRBJ1-1 | . | TRBV5-1 | few | TGCGCCAGCAGAAAGGAAGGCACTGAAGCTTTCTTT | CASRKEGTEAFF
TRBJ2-7 | . | TRBV11-2 | . | TGTGCCAGCAGCCGCTTGGGGGGTACCTACGAGCAGTACTTC | CASSRLGGTYEQYF
TRBJ2-1 | . | TRBV4-1 | once | TGCGCCAGCAGCCCCCTGGGGACTTCCTCCTACAATGAGCAGTTCTTC | CASSPLGTSSYNEQFF